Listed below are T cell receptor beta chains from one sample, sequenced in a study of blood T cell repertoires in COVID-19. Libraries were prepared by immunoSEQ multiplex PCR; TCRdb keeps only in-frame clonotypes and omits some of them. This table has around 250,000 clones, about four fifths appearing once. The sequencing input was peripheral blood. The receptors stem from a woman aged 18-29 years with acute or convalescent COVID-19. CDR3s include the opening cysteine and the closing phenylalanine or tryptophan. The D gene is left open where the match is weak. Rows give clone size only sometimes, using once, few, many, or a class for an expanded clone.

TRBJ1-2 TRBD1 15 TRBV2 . TGTGCCAGCAGTGAGAGGACAGGGACTTTCTATGGCTACACCTTC CASSERTGTFYGYTF
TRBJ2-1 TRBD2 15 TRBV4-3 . TGCGCCAGCAGCCATCAGATTATAGCGGGTAATGAGCAGTTCTTC CASSHQIIAGNEQFF
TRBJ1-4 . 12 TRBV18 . TGTGCCAGCTTAGCGAGCGGGGAAAAACTGTTTTTT CASLASGEKLFF
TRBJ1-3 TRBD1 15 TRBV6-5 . TGTGCCAGCAGCAGGGGGACGGACTCTGGAAACACCATATATTTT CASSRGTDSGNTIYF
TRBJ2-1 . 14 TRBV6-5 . TGTGCCAGCAGTTTCCGGGACACCTACAATGAGCAGTTCTTC CASSFRDTYNEQFF
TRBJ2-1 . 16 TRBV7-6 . TGTGCCAGCAGCTCGTCCCGGGACACTTTTTACAATGAGCAGTTCTTC CASSSSRDTFYNEQFF
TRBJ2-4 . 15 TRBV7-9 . TGTGCCAGCAGCTTAGCTGGCAGCGGGAAAAACATTCAGTACTTC CASSLAGSGKNIQYF
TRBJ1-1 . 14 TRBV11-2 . TGTGCCAGCAGCGGATGGCGGGGCGGATCGGAAGCTTTCTTT CASSGWRGGSEAFF
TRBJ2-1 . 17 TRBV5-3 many TGTGCCAGAAGTCGGATCAGGTCTCGTAGCTCCTACAATGAGCAGTTCTTC CARSRIRSRSSYNEQFF
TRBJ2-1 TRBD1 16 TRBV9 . TGTGCCAGCAGCGACCGGACAGGGATAGGCGGGAATGAGCAGTTCTTC CASSDRTGIGGNEQFF
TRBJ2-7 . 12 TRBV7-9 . TGTGCCAGCAGCACCGAAGAGGAGCAGCAGTACTTC CASSTEEEQQYF
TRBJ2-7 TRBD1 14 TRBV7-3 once TGTGCCAGCTCTACGGGACAGGGAACCTACGAGCAGTACTTC CASSTGQGTYEQYF
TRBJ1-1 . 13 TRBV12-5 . TGTGCTAGTGCCCTTGGGGGAGACAGGGAAGCTTTCTTT CASALGGDREAFF
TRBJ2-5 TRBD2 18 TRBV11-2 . TGTGCCAGCAGCGTAGATGGGGTGGCTAGCGGGAGTACGGAGACCCAGTACTTC CASSVDGVASGSTETQYF
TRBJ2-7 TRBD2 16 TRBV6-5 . TGTGCCAGCAGTTACGTAGGGACTAGCGGGCTTGTTGAGCAGTACTTC CASSYVGTSGLVEQYF
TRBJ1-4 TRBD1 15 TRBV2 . TGTGCCAGCAGATTGGGGGGGACAGGGGACGAAAAACTGTTTTTT CASRLGGTGDEKLFF
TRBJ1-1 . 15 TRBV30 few TGTGCCTGGAGTCGGGGAGATTACATGGGCACTGAAGCTTTCTTT CAWSRGDYMGTEAFF
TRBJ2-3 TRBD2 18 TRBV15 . TGTGCCACCAGCAGGAAAAGGACTAGCGGACGACCCACAGATACGCAGTATTTT CATSRKRTSGRPTDTQYF
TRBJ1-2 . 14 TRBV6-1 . TGTGCCAGCAGTGAATTTTGGGGGCCTTATGGCTACACCTTC CASSEFWGPYGYTF
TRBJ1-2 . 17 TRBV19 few TGTGCCAGTAGTATCTATGTTCTGGGCGCCTATAACTATGGCTACACCTTC CASSIYVLGAYNYGYTF
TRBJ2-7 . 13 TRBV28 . TGTGCCAGCAGTTTACCCGAGCCCTACGAGCAGTACTTC CASSLPEPYEQYF
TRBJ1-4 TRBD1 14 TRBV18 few TGTGCCAGCTCACGACAGGGGGCCGGTGAAAAACTGTTTTTT CASSRQGAGEKLFF
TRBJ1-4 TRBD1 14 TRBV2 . TGTGCCAGCAGTCAGCAGGGGGGTAGAGAAAAACTGTTTTTT CASSQQGGREKLFF
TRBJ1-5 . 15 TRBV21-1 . . CASSKVGLGNQPQHF
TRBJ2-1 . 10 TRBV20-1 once TGCAGTGCTAGGGGGGCGCTGCAGTTCTTC CSARGALQFF
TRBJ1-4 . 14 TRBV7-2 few TGTGCCAGCAGCCCATCACGGACAGTTGAAAAACTGTTTTTT CASSPSRTVEKLFF
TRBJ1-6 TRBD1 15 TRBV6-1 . TGTGCCAGCAGTGACGGGACAGGGTATAATTCACCCCTCCACTTT CASSDGTGYNSPLHF
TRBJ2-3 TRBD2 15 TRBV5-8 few TGTGCCAGCACCGCGGGACTAGCGGTCCCAGATACGCAGTATTTT CASTAGLAVPDTQYF